The rows below give T cell receptor beta chains drawn from one sample of a study of blood T cell repertoires in COVID-19. This table comes from immunoSEQ multiplex PCR, and its TCRdb copy is limited to in-frame clones, with some not included. The sample holds fewer than 65,000 clones; 75% to 80% are singletons and the top ten take over 25%. The sample comprised peripheral blood. The receptors derive from a human donor in a cohort sampled during active COVID-19. Both conserved end residues are part of each CDR3. D genes are given only for firm matches. Clone size is shown for a subset of rows, as once, few, many or a class of expanded clone.

D: TRBD1
J: TRBJ2-1
V: TRBV18
size: -
DNA: TGTGCCAGCTCACCACGAACCGGGACAGGGGGCTATAATGAGCAGTTCTTC
CDR3: CASSPRTGTGGYNEQFF

D: TRBD1
J: TRBJ1-2
V: TRBV7-8
size: -
DNA: TGTGCCAGCAGCTCCCGGGGACAGGGGCCCGCCACCTTC
CDR3: CASSSRGQGPATF

D: -
J: TRBJ1-2
V: TRBV27
size: -
DNA: TGTGCCAGCAGTCTACGCCCGAAATCCGACTATGGCTACACCTTC
CDR3: CASSLRPKSDYGYTF

D: -
J: TRBJ2-1
V: TRBV28
size: -
DNA: TGTGCCAGCAGTTCGAGTGAGACTTGGGGAGTCCGCAGTTTCTTC
CDR3: CASSSSETWGVRSFF

D: TRBD2
J: TRBJ2-1
V: TRBV2
size: once
DNA: TGTGCCGGGAGCGCTAGCGGGAGGGGAGAGCAGTTCTTC
CDR3: CAGSASGRGEQFF

D: -
J: TRBJ1-5
V: TRBV7-3
size: few
DNA: TGTGCCAGCAGCCTCAACAGGTATCAGCCCCAGCATTTT
CDR3: CASSLNRYQPQHF

D: -
J: TRBJ2-6
V: TRBV19
size: -
DNA: TGTGCCACCCAGGGGAGGGCCCCCGGGGCCAACGTCCTGACTTTC
CDR3: CATQGRAPGANVLTF

D: TRBD2
J: TRBJ2-3
V: TRBV4-3
size: -
DNA: TGCGCCAGCAGCGAGTGGTCGGGGGGGCCCCCCGGCGCAGATACGCAGTATTTT
CDR3: CASSEWSGGPPGADTQYF

D: -
J: TRBJ2-7
V: TRBV5-1
size: once
DNA: TGCGCCAGCAGCTTGGGCACTACCTACGAGCAGTACTTC
CDR3: CASSLGTTYEQYF

D: -
J: TRBJ2-5
V: TRBV18
size: -
DNA: TGTGCCAGCTCACCGAAATCTACAGGGTCCGGACAAGAGACCCAGTACTTC
CDR3: CASSPKSTGSGQETQYF

D: TRBD2
J: TRBJ2-3
V: TRBV7-6
size: -
DNA: TGTGCCAGCAGCCGTCCCACGGGGACTAGCGGGGGAGGCACAGATACGCAGTATTTT
CDR3: CASSRPTGTSGGGTDTQYF

D: -
J: TRBJ2-5
V: TRBV19
size: few
DNA: TGTGCCAGTAGTAAAGGAGGGGAAGAGACCCAGTACTTC
CDR3: CASSKGGEETQYF

D: TRBD2
J: TRBJ2-4
V: TRBV3-1/TRBV3-2
size: -
DNA: TGTGCCAGCAGCCAAGGACTAGCGGGAGCGGCAAACATTCAGTACTTC
CDR3: CASSQGLAGAANIQYF

D: TRBD1
J: TRBJ1-6
V: TRBV10-2
size: -
DNA: TGCGCCAGCAGCCTAATGGGACAGAGTAATTCACCCCTCCACTTT
CDR3: CASSLMGQSNSPLHF

D: -
J: TRBJ1-5
V: TRBV21-1
size: -
DNA: TGTGCCAGCAGCGGACATACGAGACAGGAGAGCAATCAGCCCCAGCATTTT
CDR3: CASSGHTRQESNQPQHF

D: -
J: TRBJ2-1
V: TRBV5-4
size: -
DNA: TGTGCCAGCAGCTATTATATCTCCTACAATGAGCAGTTCTTC
CDR3: CASSYYISYNEQFF

D: TRBD1
J: TRBJ2-7
V: TRBV13
size: once
DNA: TGTGCCAGCAGCCACCGGGGGACAGGGCGCGAGCAGTACTTC
CDR3: CASSHRGTGREQYF

D: TRBD1
J: TRBJ2-1
V: TRBV5-1
size: once
DNA: TGCGCCAGCAGCGAGACAGGGTGGAACAATGAGCAGTTCTTC
CDR3: CASSETGWNNEQFF

D: TRBD1
J: TRBJ1-2
V: TRBV20-1
size: few
DNA: TGCAGTGCTAGTCGGACAGGGAAGGATGGCTACACCTTC
CDR3: CSASRTGKDGYTF

D: -
J: TRBJ1-4
V: TRBV27
size: -
DNA: TGTGCCAGCAGAGGTACAGGTCTGGAAAAACTGTTTTTT
CDR3: CASRGTGLEKLFF

D: TRBD1
J: TRBJ2-7
V: TRBV13
size: -
DNA: TGTGCCAGCAGCATCAGACAGGGGACGAGCTCCTACGAGCAGTACTTC
CDR3: CASSIRQGTSSYEQYF

D: -
J: TRBJ1-5
V: TRBV19
size: -
DNA: TGTGCCAGTGGCCTCTGGACACTTCAGGAGCCCCAGCATTTT
CDR3: CASGLWTLQEPQHF

D: -
J: TRBJ2-1
V: TRBV15
size: few
DNA: TGTGCCACCGTAGGGGGGGGAAGCTCCTACAATGAGCAGTTCTTC
CDR3: CATVGGGSSYNEQFF

D: -
J: TRBJ2-3
V: TRBV7-2
size: few
DNA: TGTGCCAGCAGCTTAATAGTCACAACGGGAGATACGCAGTATTTT
CDR3: CASSLIVTTGDTQYF

D: -
J: TRBJ1-5
V: TRBV7-2
size: -
DNA: TGTGCCAGCAGCTCTCACAGCCCATATAGCAATCAGCCCCAGCATTTT
CDR3: CASSSHSPYSNQPQHF

D: -
J: TRBJ2-5
V: TRBV3-1/TRBV3-2
size: -
DNA: TGTGCCAGCAGCCGAAGAGGGGCGGGGGAGACCCAGTACTTC
CDR3: CASSRRGAGETQYF

D: TRBD1
J: TRBJ1-1
V: TRBV5-3
size: once
DNA: TGTGCCAGAAGCGGGCTACAGGGGAAGACCACTGAAGCTTTCTTT
CDR3: CARSGLQGKTTEAFF

D: TRBD2
J: TRBJ2-3
V: TRBV7-2
size: -
DNA: TGTGCCAGCAGCCCCAGCGGACTAGCGGCCACAGATACGCAGTATTTT
CDR3: CASSPSGLAATDTQYF

D: -
J: TRBJ1-2
V: TRBV5-1
size: -
DNA: TGCGCCAGCAGCTTGGACAGGCAGGACTATGGCTACACCTTC
CDR3: CASSLDRQDYGYTF

D: -
J: TRBJ1-3
V: TRBV6-5
size: -
DNA: TGTGCCAGCACCAAAGGGGCTTTTGGAAACACCATATATTTT
CDR3: CASTKGAFGNTIYF

D: -
J: TRBJ2-1
V: TRBV7-2
size: -
DNA: TGTGCCAGCAGCTGGACTACCTCTACCTACAATGAGCAGTTCTTC
CDR3: CASSWTTSTYNEQFF

D: -
J: TRBJ1-1
V: TRBV7-2
size: few
DNA: TGTGCCAGCAGCTGGGGGGGCAGCTACGGGGAAGCTTTCTTT
CDR3: CASSWGGSYGEAFF

D: -
J: TRBJ1-1
V: TRBV18
size: -
DNA: TGTGCCAGCTCACCCCTTAACAGGCCGAACACTGAAGCTTTCTTT
CDR3: CASSPLNRPNTEAFF

D: -
J: TRBJ1-5
V: TRBV20-1
size: -
DNA: TGCAGTGCTAGTCCGGGACAAGGGAATCAGCCCCAGCATTTT
CDR3: CSASPGQGNQPQHF

D: -
J: TRBJ1-4
V: TRBV5-1
size: once
DNA: TGCGCCAGCAGCTTGGCTTCAGGGTTTAATGAAAAACTGTTTTTT
CDR3: CASSLASGFNEKLFF

D: -
J: TRBJ1-6
V: TRBV3-1/TRBV3-2
size: -
DNA: TGTGCCAGCAGCCAAGGCAGGGGTTCCTATAATTCACCCCTCCACTTT
CDR3: CASSQGRGSYNSPLHF

D: TRBD1
J: TRBJ1-4
V: TRBV5-1
size: -
DNA: TGCGCCAGCAGCTTGGAAGGGACAGGAGGTGAAAAACTGTTTTTT
CDR3: CASSLEGTGGEKLFF

D: -
J: TRBJ1-2
V: TRBV6-1
size: -
DNA: TGTGCCAGCAGTGAAGTAGTAGTCTATGGCTACACCTTC
CDR3: CASSEVVVYGYTF

D: TRBD1
J: TRBJ1-5
V: TRBV28
size: -
DNA: TGTGCCAGCAGTCCCCCACAGGGGAGTTCAAATCAGCCCCAGCATTTT
CDR3: CASSPPQGSSNQPQHF

D: -
J: TRBJ1-2
V: TRBV29-1
size: -
DNA: TGCAGCGTTGAACGATCGGGGCAGGGGATTCGGTATGGCTACACCTTC
CDR3: CSVERSGQGIRYGYTF

D: -
J: TRBJ1-5
V: TRBV21-1
size: -
DNA: TGTGCCAGCAGCAAATCAGGGGCCAGCTGTCAGCCCCAGCATTTT
CDR3: CASSKSGASCQPQHF

D: TRBD2
J: TRBJ2-1
V: TRBV10-3
size: few
DNA: TGTGCCATCAGATCCGGGACTAGCGCCTACAATGAGCAGTTCTTC
CDR3: CAIRSGTSAYNEQFF

D: -
J: TRBJ2-6
V: TRBV19
size: few
DNA: TGTGCCAGTAGCAGGACAGTTTTTCGGGCCAACGTCCTGACTTTC
CDR3: CASSRTVFRANVLTF

D: -
J: TRBJ2-5
V: TRBV5-5
size: -
DNA: TGTGCCAGCAGCCGAGCCCGGGAGGAGACCCAGTACTTC
CDR3: CASSRAREETQYF

D: TRBD2
J: TRBJ2-7
V: TRBV5-1
size: -
DNA: TGCGCCAGCAGCGAAGGACTAGCGGGAGTGGAGTACTTC
CDR3: CASSEGLAGVEYF

D: TRBD1
J: TRBJ1-5
V: TRBV6-5
size: -
DNA: TGTGCCAGCAGTTTGACAGGGGATAACAATCAGCCCCAGCATTTT
CDR3: CASSLTGDNNQPQHF

D: -
J: TRBJ1-2
V: TRBV28
size: -
DNA: TGTGCCAGCGGGCAGATTCCTATGAACTATGGCTACACCTTC
CDR3: CASGQIPMNYGYTF

D: -
J: TRBJ2-7
V: TRBV13
size: -
DNA: TGTGCCAGCAGCCTGTGGGGGGTGGGGTACGAGCAGTACTTC
CDR3: CASSLWGVGYEQYF